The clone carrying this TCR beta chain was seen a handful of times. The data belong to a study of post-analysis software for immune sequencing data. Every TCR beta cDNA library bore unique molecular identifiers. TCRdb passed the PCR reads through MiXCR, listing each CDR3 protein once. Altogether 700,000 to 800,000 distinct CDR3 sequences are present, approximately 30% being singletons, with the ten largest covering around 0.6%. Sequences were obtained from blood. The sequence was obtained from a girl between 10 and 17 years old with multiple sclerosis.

Written as DNA, the CDR3 is TGTGCCAGCAGTTACTCGGGGGTCCTAGCGGCATCATCCTACGAGCAGTACTTC. It translates to CASSYSGVLAASSYEQYF. This rearrangement joins TRBV6-5 to TRBJ2-7; 7 nucleotides agree with TRBD2. Germline V gives CDR1 MNHEY, CDR2 SVGAGI. The CDR3 totals 18 residues. V dropped 0 bases and J dropped 1; count of bases not matched to a gene: 12.